This T cell receptor (beta chain) emerged from a study of blood T cell repertoires in COVID-19. The study recruited people aged about 18 to 89 years across approximately 23 US areas. Researchers sorted participants into cohorts using their self-reported clinical history. Sequencing used immunoSEQ multiplex PCR; TCRdb keeps in-frame clones, though not all of them. The table lists about 210,000 clones, approximately 86% of them singletons. This TCR derives from a woman in her thirties or forties with acute COVID-19. The sequencing sample was made of PBMCs or T cells enriched from blood (not recorded which).

CDR3 nucleotide sequence: TGTGCCGGCGCGACAGGGAATAATGAAAAACTGTTTTTT. This codes for CAGATGNNEKLFF. The chain employs TRBV6-5 and TRBJ1-4; 7 positions match TRBD1. J lost 4 bases, V lost 11 bases, and 7 bases had no gene match. From germline, CDR1 is MNHEY and CDR2 SVGAGI. There are 13 residues in the CDR3.